Below, 5 T cell receptor beta chains from the same sample are listed, as sequenced in a study of cytomegalovirus exposure and HLA in healthy donors. PCR primers comprised 60 Vbeta and 13 Jbeta primers. TCRdb keeps only in-frame clones here, not all; method: immunoSEQ multiplex PCR. Seen here are 100,000 or so clones, about 75% observed once, and the top ten hold around 14%. Sequencing input: PBMCs. These TCRs come from a male donor in good health and CMV-seropositive.

The chain combines TRBV4-1 with TRBJ2-5, with 10 nucleotides matching TRBD1. Germline assignment: CDR1 MGHRA and CDR2 YSYEKL. CDR3 length equals 16 residues. The ends lost 3 bases at V and 4 bases at J; junction bases unmatched: 8. CDR3 protein: CASSHGQGVRVETQYF. In DNA, the CDR3 is TGCGCCAGCAGCCACGGACAGGGGGTTCGGGTAGAGACCCAGTACTTC.

In its sample, this clone was seen a few times. The chain employs TRBV2 and TRBJ1-1; 8 positions agree with TRBD1. Per germline, CDR1 SNHLY and CDR2 FYNNEI. This CDR3 is 14 amino acids long. V trimming: 5 bases; J trimming: 0 bases; junction bases outside the gene matches: 2. The CDR3 DNA is TGTGCCAGCAGTCCCAGGGGGCTGAACACTGAAGCTTTCTTT. Translating it yields CASSPRGLNTEAFF.

The chain combines TRBV19 with TRBJ1-3, with D perhaps TRBD1 (5 bases). Germline V gene lookup returns CDR1 LNHDA and CDR2 SQIVND (reference sequence). Between the trimmed V and J ends, which lost 6 bases and 0 bases, there was a span of 6 bases. This CDR3 region has 13 residues. The CDR3 sequence: CASSQGSGNTIYF. The CDR3 coding sequence is TGTGCCAGTAGCCAGGGCTCTGGAAACACCATATATTTT.

The chain couples TRBV15 to TRBJ2-7; a possible D gene is TRBD1 (6 bases). The CDR3 has 15 residues. Germline V gene data show CDR1 as LNHNV and CDR2 as YYDKDF (reference sequence). With 0 bases removed from V and 2 bases from J, the gap between germline ends came to 11 bases. The CDR3 DNA reads TGTGCCACCAGCAGAGATCCAGGGGAAGCCTACGAGCAGTACTTC. Translated: CATSRDPGEAYEQYF.

This chain uses TRBV5-4 with TRBJ1-6; D is unresolved. The V end lost 1 base, the J end lost 5 bases, and 7 bases lay between the germline ends. The CDR3 extends over 14 amino acids. The germline gives CDR1 SGHNT, CDR2 YYREEE (reference sequence). The CDR3 loop reads CASSLNRDNSPLHF. CDR3 bases: TGTGCCAGCAGCTTGAACAGAGATAATTCACCCCTCCACTTT.